The next 30 T cell receptor beta chains were all read from a single sample in a study of blood T cell repertoires in COVID-19. Sequencing was performed with immunoSEQ multiplex PCR; in TCRdb, only in-frame clones are kept and a portion is missing. The repertoire holds 120,000 or so clones, with about 80% as singletons. The source material was peripheral blood. The receptors here all came from a woman in her forties or fifties with acute or convalescent COVID-19.

The chain couples TRBV6-1 to TRBJ1-6; D uncertain. Germline V gene sequence: CDR1 MNHNS, CDR2 SASEGT. The CDR3 has 13 amino acids. V was trimmed by 2 bases and J by 8 bases, leaving 7 bases between them. The CDR3 nucleotides are TGTGCCAGCAGTGAATTGGGCCATTCACCCCTCCACTTT. It is translated as CASSELGHSPLHF.

Concerning this clone itself: Other DNA sequences in this specimen translate into the identical CDR3. The chain employs TRBV6-1 and TRBJ2-1; TRBD1 agrees at 8 bases. Germline CDR1 MNHNS, CDR2 SASEGT. The CDR3 consists of 15 residues. The V and J ends lost 1 base and 4 bases, in that order; junction bases with no gene match: 3. CDR3 DNA sequence: TGTGCCAGCAGTGAAGGTGGGACAGGTTACAATGAGCAGTTCTTC. Translating gives CASSEGGTGYNEQFF.

The J gene is TRBJ2-7, the V gene TRBV27; 8 bases agree with TRBD1. The CDR3 is 14 amino acids. Per the germline V gene, CDR1 is MNHEY and CDR2 is SMNVEV (reference sequence). V lost 6 bases to trimming and J lost 5 bases; unmatched junction nucleotides: 9. The CDR3 sequence: CASRRTGNTDEQYF. CDR3 in DNA: TGTGCCAGCAGGCGGACAGGGAACACCGACGAGCAGTACTTC.

Only one count was recorded for this clone. The CDR3: CAWSPGQEGEKLFF. DNA of the CDR3: TGTGCCTGGAGTCCGGGACAGGAGGGTGAAAAACTGTTTTTT. The chain is built from TRBV30 and TRBJ1-4, with 8 bases that match TRBD1. Trimming cost V 2 bases and J 7 bases; bases outside gene matches: 6. Germline V gives CDR1 GTSNPN, CDR2 SVGIG (reference sequence). This CDR3 contains 14 residues.

This rearrangement joins TRBV5-1 to TRBJ1-2; 8 bases align to TRBD1. The germline gives CDR1 SGHRS, CDR2 YFSETQ. This CDR3 region has 18 residues. The V and J ends lost 2 bases and 8 bases, in that order; junction bases with no gene match: 20. The DNA of the CDR3 is TGCGCCAGCAGCTTCCCCCCAGACGACAGGGGACGCTTAGGGGGCTACACCTTC. This gives the protein CASSFPPDDRGRLGGYTF.

This chain connects TRBV25-1 to TRBJ1-4, with D possibly matching TRBD1 (5 bases). CDR3 length: 15 amino acids. In germline, CDR1 is MGHDK, CDR2 SYGVNS. Trimming pared 1 base from V and 0 bases from J, leaving 6 bases between. The CDR3 coding sequence is TGTGCCAGCAGTGAATGGGGGGCAACTAATGAAAAACTGTTTTTT. Protein product: CASSEWGATNEKLFF.

The chain recombines TRBV30 with TRBJ1-3, with TRBD1 matching 8 bases. The junction had 10 bases not matched to a gene; V was cut back by 2 bases and J by 4 bases. This CDR3 has 16 residues. CDR1 is GTSNPN, CDR2 SVGIG, per germline (reference sequence). The CDR3 bases are TGTGCCTGGAGTCCCAAGACAGGGGCCGGGGGAAACACCATATATTTT. This codes for CAWSPKTGAGGNTIYF.

This sequence joins TRBV5-1 and TRBJ1-3; D remains ambiguous. This CDR3 contains 16 residues. CDR1 is SGHRS and CDR2 is YFSETQ in the germline V gene. Trimming cost V 0 bases and J 4 bases, with 14 bases left between them. The CDR3 reads CASSLGSSEFGNTIYF. The DNA of the CDR3 is TGCGCCAGCAGCTTGGGGTCGAGTGAATTCGGAAACACCATATATTTT.

On this clone itself: In this CDR3 the conserved last residue, phenylalanine or tryptophan, is missing, so a read error is likely. The limits of the CDR3 on the DNA are not certain, so only TCRdb's listed CDR3 is given. The V gene is TRBV4-1, the J gene TRBJ1-6; the table's D call TRBD1 went unverified against the DNA. The CDR3 length is 12 residues, termini included. Germline CDR1 MGHRA, CDR2 YSYEKL. CDR3 in amino acids: CASSQVYLTGPE.

This clone was observed a handful of times. The rearrangement uses TRBV2 and TRBJ1-1, with D perhaps TRBD1 (6 bases). Germline V gives CDR1 SNHLY, CDR2 FYNNEI. V gave up 8 bases and J gave up 8 bases, with 30 bases separating them. The CDR3 spans 17 residues. For the CDR3, the DNA is TGTGCCAGCTATAAGGGACAAGCGGGGAGGCTGGGCACGGAAGCTTTCTTT. Protein: CASYKGQAGRLGTEAFF.

V is TRBV10-3 and J is TRBJ1-1; D not certain. CDR1 is ENHRY and CDR2 is SYGVKD in the germline V gene. CDR3 length: 15 residues. The V end was cut by 2 bases, the J end by 0 bases, with 10 bases between. The DNA of the CDR3 is TGTGCCATCAGTGAGAGTCAGACTCTGAACACTGAAGCTTTCTTT. Translated, it gives CAISESQTLNTEAFF.

The sample holds a few counts of this clone. The CDR3 sequence: CASRDRGFYTEAFF. The CDR3 DNA reads TGTGCCAGCCGGGACAGGGGTTTTTACACTGAAGCTTTCTTT. The chain employs TRBV7-2 and TRBJ1-1; 10 positions match TRBD1. The CDR3 runs 14 residues. The V gene's germline CDR1 is SGHTA and CDR2 FQGNSA. The V segment lost 8 bases and the J segment 3 bases; nucleotides outside the gene matches: 6.

V usage is TRBV7-9 and J usage is TRBJ1-5; a weak D match, TRBD1 (5 bases). The CDR3 covers 13 residues. Germline V gene lookup returns CDR1 SEHNR and CDR2 FQNEAQ (reference sequence). V lost 4 bases, J lost 5 bases, and 9 bases lay in between. CDR3 region: CASSSQEDQPQHF. For the CDR3, the DNA is TGTGCCAGCAGCTCACAGGAAGATCAGCCCCAGCATTTT.

The genes are TRBV28 and TRBJ1-1; 9 bases match TRBD1. This CDR3 is built from 16 residues. V shed 6 bases and J 2 bases; nucleotides not matched to a gene: 10. CDR1 and CDR2 from the germline V gene are MDHEN and SYDVKM. CDR3 amino acids: CASRTTQGAPNTEAFF. The CDR3 region has the DNA TGTGCCAGCAGGACCACACAGGGGGCGCCCAACACTGAAGCTTTCTTT.

This chain connects TRBV4-1 to TRBJ1-5; D unresolved. The V and J ends lost 4 bases and 3 bases respectively, with 13 bases between them. Germline V gene data show CDR1 as MGHRA and CDR2 as YSYEKL. The CDR3 totals 15 residues. The CDR3 sequence: CASSRLLGDNQPQHF. The CDR3, as DNA: TGCGCCAGCAGCCGGCTCCTAGGAGACAATCAGCCCCAGCATTTT.

The J gene is TRBJ1-4, the V gene TRBV6-4, with a weak D call TRBD1 (6 bases). Trimming took off 8 bases at V and 5 bases at J, with 18 bases between the two ends. This CDR3 region has 15 residues. CDR1 and CDR2 from the germline V gene are MRHNA and SNTAGT. The CDR3, as DNA: TGTGCCAGCGGCCCAGCCACAGGGTTAAATGAAAAACTGTTTTTT. Translation: CASGPATGLNEKLFF.

This clone turned up a few times. The V call is TRBV18, the J call TRBJ2-7; 8 bases match TRBD2. Trimming at V came to 3 bases and at J to 7 bases, leaving 8 bases not matched to a gene. CDR1 and CDR2 from the germline V gene are KGHSH and LQKENI. CDR3 length: 14 amino acids. This CDR3 reads CASSPSGEKGEQYF. The CDR3, as DNA: TGTGCCAGCTCACCTAGCGGGGAGAAGGGAGAGCAGTACTTC.

The chain carries TRBV18 and TRBJ2-7; D possibly corresponds to TRBD2 (6 bases). V shed 3 bases and J shed 4 bases, with 7 bases lying between them. The germline gives CDR1 KGHSH, CDR2 LQKENI. The CDR3 spans 12 residues. CDR3 nucleotides: TGTGCCAGCTCACCGGGGGGTTACGAGCAGTACTTC. The encoded protein is CASSPGGYEQYF.

In its sample, this clone was seen a few times. This chain connects TRBV6-2 or TRBV6-3 to TRBJ1-5, with TRBD1 as a possible D gene (6 bases). The CDR3 is 14 amino acids. Trimming left V 4 bases short and J 9 bases short, with 16 bases between. Germline V CDR1 and CDR2: MNHEY, SVGEGT. The CDR3 loop reads CASSSTGRGMPQHF. CDR3 DNA sequence: TGTGCCAGCAGTTCCACAGGGAGGGGGATGCCCCAGCATTTT.

Note on this clone: The same CDR3 can be traced to other DNA sequences in this sample. The chain combines TRBV13 with TRBJ1-2; TRBD1 is a possible D gene (6 bases). The V end lost 0 bases, the J end lost 8 bases, and 10 bases lay between the germline ends. CDR3 length: 13 amino acids. Looked up from germline, CDR1 is PRHDT and CDR2 is FYEKMQ (reference sequence). CDR3 DNA: TGTGCCAGCAGCTTAGGACAGGGTTACGGCTACACCTTC. This codes for CASSLGQGYGYTF. The variable domain in full, completed from reference TRBV13 and TRBJ1-2, reads AAGVIQSPRHLIKEKRETATLKCYPIPRHDTVYWYQQGPGQDPQFLISFYEKMQSDKGSIPDRFSAQQFSDYHSELNMSSLELGDSALYFCASSLGQGYGYTFGSGTRLTVV.

The rearrangement uses TRBV3-1 (or the pseudogene TRBV3-2) and TRBJ2-2; no clear D. V dropped 4 bases and J dropped 7 bases, with 10 bases sitting between them. The CDR3 sequence is 13 residues long. Germline lookup yields CDR1 LGHDT and CDR2 YNNKEL (reference sequence). CDR3 coding DNA: TGTGCCAGCAGCCCGCTTAACTACGGGGAGCTGTTTTTT. Its protein product is CASSPLNYGELFF.

This clone was seen a single time. This chain uses TRBV6-1 with TRBJ1-1; D is possibly TRBD1 (6 bases). The CDR3 loop spans 15 amino acids. The V gene lost 1 base and the J gene lost 4 bases, with 13 bases spanning the gap. Germline-derived CDR1 and CDR2 are MNHNS and SASEGT. CDR3 amino acids: CASSEDTGYPTEAFF. The CDR3 nucleotides are TGTGCCAGCAGTGAAGACACAGGGTACCCCACTGAAGCTTTCTTT.

A word on this clone: This CDR3 is also generated by other DNA sequences in the sample. The chain carries TRBV5-6 and TRBJ1-1; maybe TRBD1 (5 bases). The length of the CDR3 is 14 residues. The germline gives CDR1 SGHDT, CDR2 YYEEEE. Trimming pared 1 base from V and 3 bases from J, leaving 10 bases between. The CDR3, as DNA: TGTGCCAGCAGCTTGATTCGGGGGGACACTGAAGCTTTCTTT. Protein sequence: CASSLIRGDTEAFF. Full variable domain (remainder filled in from reference TRBV5-6 and TRBJ1-1): DAGVTQSPTHLIKTRGQQVTLRCSPKSGHDTVSWYQQALGQGPQFIFQYYEEEERQRGNFPDRFSGHQFPNYSSELNVNALLLGDSALYLCASSLIRGDTEAFFGQGTRLTVV.

The table lists this clone with a few counts. The J gene is TRBJ2-7, the V gene TRBV7-2, with TRBD2 matching 15 bases. Per the germline V gene, CDR1 is SGHTA and CDR2 is FQGNSA. The CDR3 has 17 residues. V was clipped by 5 bases and J by 2 bases; unmatched bases: 7. This CDR3 is CASSRTSGGASAYEQYF. The CDR3 DNA follows: TGTGCCAGCAGCAGGACTAGCGGGGGGGCGAGTGCCTACGAGCAGTACTTC.

The chain recombines TRBV30 with TRBJ1-2; D is perhaps TRBD1 (6 bases). Germline loops: CDR1 GTSNPN, CDR2 SVGIG (reference sequence). The V gene lost 3 bases and the J gene lost 4 bases, with 12 bases spanning the gap. There are 13 residues in the CDR3. The CDR3 DNA is TGTGCCTGGAGCTTAGACAGGACCTATGGCTACACCTTC. It specifies CAWSLDRTYGYTF.

The chain uses TRBV7-6 and TRBJ1-1, with D maybe TRBD1 (6 bases). The CDR3 is 14 residues long. Germline loops: CDR1 SGHVS, CDR2 FNYEAQ. V was pared by 0 bases and J by 4 bases, with 9 bases between. The DNA of the CDR3 is TGTGCCAGCAGCTTAGCTACCAGGGGCACTGAAGCTTTCTTT. Translation gives CASSLATRGTEAFF.

The chain carries TRBV29-1 and TRBJ2-2; maybe TRBD2 (6 bases). The CDR3 sequence is 12 residues long. Between the trimmed V and J ends, which lost 6 bases and 7 bases, there was a span of 12 bases. Germline values: CDR1 SQVTM, CDR2 ANQGSEA. CDR3 loop: CSVDPGGGELFF. CDR3 bases: TGCAGCGTCGATCCCGGGGGCGGGGAGCTGTTTTTT.

V and J are TRBV11-2 and TRBJ2-3, with D possibly being TRBD2 (6 bases). CDR3 length: 14 amino acids. V lost 5 bases and J 6 bases, leaving 15 bases between the germline ends. Germline V gives CDR1 SGHAT, CDR2 FQNNGV. This chain's CDR3 is CASSPPGGGDTQYF. CDR3 DNA sequence: TGTGCCAGCAGCCCTCCCGGGGGAGGTGATACGCAGTATTTT.

This clone was seen more than once but under ten times. The J gene is TRBJ1-1, the V gene TRBV7-2; D might be TRBD1 (6 bases). The length of the CDR3 is 15 residues. The ends were cut back, 2 bases at V and 3 bases at J, with 13 bases in the middle. The germline V gene has CDR1 SGHTA and CDR2 FQGNSA. Written as DNA, the CDR3 is TGTGCCAGCAGCTTAATTGGGGGCTGGGACACTGAAGCTTTCTTT. Translated, it gives CASSLIGGWDTEAFF.

This clone was detected a few times. V is TRBV3-1 (or the pseudogene TRBV3-2) and J is TRBJ2-7; 9 bases map to TRBD1. The germline gives CDR1 LGHDT, CDR2 YNNKEL (reference sequence). The CDR3 is 13 residues long. Losses at the gene ends were 4 bases for V and 5 bases for J; bases not matched to a gene: 3. The CDR3 bases are TGTGCCAGCAGCCCCCGGGACAGGGACGAGCAGTACTTC. Its translation is CASSPRDRDEQYF.